The T cell receptor beta chain described here comes from a study of T cell responses to AZD1222 COVID-19 vaccine. Looking at the study overall: Analysis merged second doses at about 4 or about 12 weeks.

As regards this clone: Its target is unknown.

Profiled with immunoSEQ multiplex PCR; TCRdb holds only in-frame clones, not every one. The sample yields around 97,000 clones, 88% seen once. Study-level findings and limits: Most donors were white British, females outnumbered males, and clonal diversity was possibly underestimated. Repertoire sampling was restricted to post-peak T cell response timepoints.

Here the sequenced sample was peripheral blood, taken on day 0 of AZD1222 vaccination. This sequence originates from an adult in good health.

The CDR3 DNA sequence: TGTGCCAGCAGCCAAGAGGATAGTTTCCGACTAGCGGGGGGGCACGAGCAGTACTTC. This codes for CASSQEDSFRLAGGHEQYF. The chain combines TRBV3-1 (or the pseudogene TRBV3-2) with TRBJ2-7, with 14 bases fitting TRBD2. The CDR3 is 19 residues long. Looked up from germline, CDR1 is LGHDT and CDR2 is YNNKEL (reference sequence). V was pared by 0 bases and J by 5 bases, with 12 bases of the junction left unmatched.